The next 14 T cell receptor beta chains were all read from a single sample in a study of cytomegalovirus exposure and HLA in healthy donors. Researchers ran the PCR with 60 Vbeta and 13 Jbeta primers. Assay: immunoSEQ multiplex PCR; the TCRdb copy retains only in-frame clones and omits some. The sample consists of around 68,000 clones, approximately 68% of them appearing once. The sequencing input was PBMCs. These receptors all come from a woman under 40 in good health and CMV-seronegative.

This clone was counted only a few times. This sequence joins TRBV30 and TRBJ2-5, with unresolved D. CDR1 GTSNPN and CDR2 SVGIG come from the germline V gene (reference sequence). The CDR3 is 12 amino acids. The V and J ends lost 0 bases and 11 bases respectively, with 13 bases between them. CDR3: CAWSVLGRPQYF. The CDR3 nucleotides read TGTGCCTGGAGTGTACTCGGTCGCCCGCAGTACTTC.

This rearrangement joins TRBV11-2 to TRBJ1-4; 8 bases line up with TRBD1. This CDR3 region has 16 residues. Trimming took 5 bases from V and 5 from J; bases not matched to a gene: 10. CDR1 SGHAT and CDR2 FQNNGV come from the germline V gene. The CDR3 loop reads CASSPNTGQANEKLFF. In DNA form, the CDR3 reads TGTGCCAGCAGCCCCAACACGGGACAGGCAAATGAAAAACTGTTTTTT.

This clone turned up a few times. This sequence joins TRBV6-5 and TRBJ1-3, with TRBD1 matching over 8 bases. After removal of 0 bases from V and 0 bases from J, the junction contained 1 base not matched to a gene. This CDR3 comprises 16 residues. Looked up from germline, CDR1 is MNHEY and CDR2 is SVGAGI. The CDR3 loop reads CASSYSGTGSGNTIYF. CDR3 nucleotide sequence: TGTGCCAGCAGTTACTCAGGGACAGGCTCTGGAAACACCATATATTTT.

The chain has TRBV6-5 and TRBJ2-5, with 9 bases that match TRBD1. This CDR3 has 15 residues. V lost 6 bases and J lost 2; bases outside the gene matches: 7. CDR1 MNHEY and CDR2 SVGAGI come from the germline V gene. The CDR3: CASSPDRGTQETQYF. In DNA, the CDR3 is TGTGCCAGCAGCCCCGACAGGGGGACGCAAGAGACCCAGTACTTC.

In DNA, the CDR3 is TGTGCCAGCAGCCCTACTCAGGCCGGGACTAGCGCCGAGCAGTTCTTC. This encodes CASSPTQAGTSAEQFF. This sequence joins TRBV4-2 and TRBJ2-1; 10 bases line up with TRBD2. With V trimmed by 4 bases and J by 10 bases, 13 bases remained unmatched. Looked up from germline, CDR1 is LGHNA and CDR2 is YNFKEQ. The CDR3 has 16 amino acids.

This clone was detected a few times. The chain carries TRBV7-9 and TRBJ1-5; TRBD1 might be the D (6 bases). The CDR3 consists of 17 residues. From germline, CDR1 is SEHNR and CDR2 FQNEAQ (reference sequence). V was trimmed by 3 bases and J by 3 bases, leaving 18 bases between them. The CDR3 DNA reads as TGTGCCAGCAGCTTTGGGGGAAACAGGGCGGCCAATCAGCCCCAGCATTTT. Protein: CASSFGGNRAANQPQHF.

This clone was recorded once. The genes are TRBV29-1 and TRBJ2-5; D might be TRBD1 (6 bases). Germline V lookup: CDR1 SQVTM, CDR2 ANQGSEA. Trimming shortened V by 5 bases and J by 2 bases, and 9 bases separated the two germline ends. The CDR3 totals 12 residues. The CDR3 region has the DNA TGCAGCGTTCGGACAGCACAAGAGACCCAGTACTTC. Amino acid sequence: CSVRTAQETQYF.

This sequence joins TRBV6-1 and TRBJ2-2, with TRBD1 matching 8 bases. V trimming: 3 bases; J trimming: 5 bases; junction bases outside the gene matches: 5. This CDR3 has 15 residues. Germline assignment: CDR1 MNHNS and CDR2 SASEGT. The CDR3 sequence: CASSENTGGTGELFF. CDR3 in DNA: TGTGCCAGCAGTGAGAATACAGGGGGAACCGGGGAGCTGTTTTTT.

The chain couples TRBV5-5 to TRBJ1-6, with 7 bases fitting TRBD1. There are 14 residues in the CDR3. Trimming removed 4 bases from V and 8 bases from J; junction bases left unmatched: 6. The V gene's germline CDR1 is SGHKS and CDR2 YYEKEE (reference sequence). The CDR3 nucleotides are TGTGCCAGCAGCGGAGGGGGCCGGGATTCACCCCTCCACTTT. Its protein is CASSGGGRDSPLHF.

This clone was detected a few times. This chain links TRBV15 with TRBJ2-7; a possible D gene is TRBD1 (6 bases). The CDR3 contains 16 residues. The V end was cut by 1 base, the J end by 4 bases, with 17 bases between. Looked up from germline, CDR1 is LNHNV and CDR2 is YYDKDF (reference sequence). CDR3 region: CATSRADTGTPYEQYF. The CDR3 DNA follows: TGTGCCACCAGCAGAGCAGACACCGGGACACCATACGAGCAGTACTTC.

Worth noting for this clone: This likely comes from a read error, as the CDR3 has no conserved phenylalanine or tryptophan at its end. Because the CDR3's place on the DNA is in doubt, the DNA is left out and the CDR3 is given as listed by TCRdb. The chain recombines TRBV7-9 with TRBJ1-2; TRBD1 is taken as the D call from the table, unchecked against the DNA. The CDR3 is 14 amino acids long, termini counted. Germline loops: CDR1 SEHNR, CDR2 FQNEAQ (reference sequence). CDR3 in amino acids: CASILAGEIYGYTV.

V and J are TRBV6-5 and TRBJ2-5; TRBD2 matches at 7 bases. Trimming removed 7 bases from V and 3 bases from J; junction bases left unmatched: 8. The CDR3 loop spans 14 amino acids. CDR1 and CDR2 (germline): MNHEY, SVGAGI. Here the CDR3 reads CASKRSLAEETQYF. Here the CDR3 DNA reads TGTGCCAGCAAGCGGAGCCTAGCGGAAGAGACCCAGTACTTC.

This clone has only one observation. This chain connects TRBV7-9 to TRBJ2-5; 7 bases align to TRBD2. CDR3 length: 14 residues. The V gene's germline CDR1 is SEHNR and CDR2 FQNEAQ (reference sequence). J was trimmed by 2 bases and V by 2 bases; bases with no gene match: 2. CDR3 protein: CASSLTGGQETQYF. DNA for the CDR3: TGTGCCAGCAGCTTAACCGGGGGGCAAGAGACCCAGTACTTC.

This chain connects TRBV28 to TRBJ2-7; TRBD1 is a possible D gene (5 bases). Germline-derived CDR1 and CDR2 are MDHEN and SYDVKM. Trimming cost V 6 bases and J 1 base, with 13 bases left between them. CDR3 length: 14 amino acids. CDR3 region: CASRGRTISYEQYF. Written as DNA, the CDR3 is TGTGCCAGCAGAGGACGGACAATATCCTACGAGCAGTACTTC.